A single sample gave rise to the 21 T cell receptor beta chains below, sequenced in a study of naive and memory T cell subsets. An equimolar mix of two oligonucleotides served as the beta constant-region primer for TRBC1 and TRBC2. TCRdb independently ran MiXCR on the UMI-ligation and nested PCR reads; one entry per CDR3 protein. This table holds approximately 85,000 distinct CDR3 sequences, roughly 7.3% found once. Sequencing was carried out using central memory CD4+ T cells from blood. Receptor source: a human donor in good health.

This clonotype was counted at least ten times. The V gene is TRBV5-1, the J gene TRBJ2-7; 8 bases match TRBD1. CDR1 and CDR2 (germline): SGHRS, YFSETQ. The CDR3 is made up of 15 amino acids. Unmatched junction bases numbered 13, after V lost 2 bases and J lost 9 bases. The CDR3 sequence: CASSLTGTGLLRQYF. In DNA, the CDR3 is TGCGCCAGCAGCTTAACCGGGACAGGTCTTCTCCGGCAGTACTTC.

This clonotype was recorded at least ten times. V is TRBV4-2 and J is TRBJ1-1, with D possibly matching TRBD1 (5 bases). The CDR3 has 14 residues. Trimming shortened V by 3 bases and J by 0 bases, and 8 bases separated the two germline ends. The V gene's germline CDR1 is LGHNA and CDR2 YNFKEQ. The CDR3 DNA reads TGTGCCAGCAGCCACCAGGACATGAACACTGAAGCTTTCTTT. Translation gives CASSHQDMNTEAFF.

In this sample, this clonotype turned up many times. V and J are TRBV5-1 and TRBJ1-2; the match to TRBD1 covers 9 bases. Germline V lookup: CDR1 SGHRS, CDR2 YFSETQ. The J segment lost 3 bases and the V segment lost 2 bases, leaving 8 bases of the junction unmatched. The CDR3 loop spans 16 amino acids. In DNA, the CDR3 is TGCGCCAGCAGCTTAGGAACAGGGGGCGCGGACTATGGCTACACCTTC. Translated, it gives CASSLGTGGADYGYTF.

The V call is TRBV27, the J call TRBJ1-1; D gene unclear. V lost 5 bases to trimming and J lost 0 bases, with 7 bases between them. CDR1 and CDR2 (germline): MNHEY, SMNVEV (reference sequence). This CDR3 has 13 amino acids. This CDR3 reads CASSAYMNTEAFF. CDR3 nucleotide sequence: TGTGCCAGCAGTGCCTACATGAACACTGAAGCTTTCTTT.

This rearrangement joins TRBV29-1 to TRBJ2-7, with 8 bases aligning to TRBD1. Germline V lookup: CDR1 SQVTM, CDR2 ANQGSEA. Losses at the gene ends were 8 bases for V and 5 bases for J; bases not matched to a gene: 11. The CDR3 is made up of 13 amino acids. The CDR3 region has the DNA TGCAGCTTCTGGACGGGACAGGCGGACGAGCAGTACTTC. As protein: CSFWTGQADEQYF.

This clonotype was picked up many times. The chain couples TRBV7-7 to TRBJ2-1, with 11 bases identical to TRBD2. Per the germline V gene, CDR1 is SSHAT and CDR2 is FNYEAQ (reference sequence). The CDR3 loop spans 16 amino acids. The J segment lost 5 bases and the V segment lost 10 bases, leaving 13 bases of the junction unmatched. The DNA for the CDR3 is TGTGCCACCCGCACTCTATTAGCGGGGGGGCACAATGAGCAGTTCTTC. This encodes CATRTLLAGGHNEQFF.

Only a few counts were recorded for this clonotype. This sequence joins TRBV30 and TRBJ2-1; D is perhaps TRBD2 (7 bases). The CDR3 covers 15 residues. CDR1 is GTSNPN and CDR2 is SVGIG in the germline V gene (reference sequence). V lost 3 bases to trimming and J lost 8 bases, with 20 bases between them. The CDR3 nucleotides are TGTGCCTGGAGGAAACTTCGGGGGGCACGGGATGAGCAGTTCTTC. Translating gives CAWRKLRGARDEQFF. Together with reference TRBV30 and TRBJ2-1, the CDR3 gives the full variable domain: SQTIHQWPATLVQPVGSPLSLECTVEGTSNPNLYWYRQAAGRGLQLLFYSVGIGQISSEVPQNLSASRPQDRQFILSSKKLLLSDSGFYLCAWRKLRGARDEQFFGPGTRLTVL.

The table lists this clonotype with many counts. The chain carries TRBV20-1 and TRBJ1-1; weak D call: TRBD1 (5 bases). The CDR3 length is 13 residues. CDR1 is DFQATT and CDR2 is SNEGSKA in the germline V gene (reference sequence). The CDR3 spells CTSGPPGGTEAFF. CDR3 nucleotides: TGCACCTCCGGGCCCCCTGGGGGGACTGAAGCTTTCTTT.

This clonotype was detected many times. The chain links TRBV20-1 to TRBJ1-2, with a possible D match to TRBD1 (6 bases). Looked up from germline, CDR1 is DFQATT and CDR2 is SNEGSKA (reference sequence). This CDR3 spans 13 amino acids. Between the trimmed V and J ends, which lost 3 bases and 8 bases, there was a span of 16 bases. CDR3 nucleotides: TGCAGTGCTAGGGAATCCAGGGGAAGGGGCTACACCTTC. It translates to CSARESRGRGYTF.

This clonotype was seen ten or more times. This rearrangement joins TRBV7-2 to TRBJ2-4; D call uncertain. CDR1 is SGHTA and CDR2 is FQGNSA in the germline V gene. Trimming pared 5 bases from V and 5 bases from J, leaving 7 bases between. The CDR3 contains 12 residues. The CDR3 bases are TGTGCCAGCAGCCCAACAGAAAACATTCAGTACTTC. Encoded protein: CASSPTENIQYF.

This clonotype was counted between two and nine times. V usage is TRBV7-2 and J usage is TRBJ1-6, with D maybe TRBD1 (5 bases). Looked up from germline, CDR1 is SGHTA and CDR2 is FQGNSA. V lost 1 base and J 4 bases, leaving 11 bases between the germline ends. The CDR3 covers 16 residues. Written as DNA, the CDR3 is TGTGCCAGCAGCTTAGGGGAGACAGTTTATAATTCACCCCTCCACTTT. This translates into CASSLGETVYNSPLHF. Full variable domain (outside the CDR3, taken from reference TRBV7-2 and TRBJ1-6): GAGVSQSPSNKVTEKGKDVELRCDPISGHTALYWYRQSLGQGLEFLIYFQGNSAPDKSGLPSDRFSAERTGGSVSTLTIQRTQQEDSAVYLCASSLGETVYNSPLHFGNGTRLTVT.

The sample holds a few counts of this clonotype. The rearrangement links TRBV6-6 to TRBJ2-1; 14 bases agree with TRBD2. Trimming at V came to 9 bases and at J to 8 bases, leaving 9 bases not matched to a gene. This CDR3 region has 15 residues. CDR1 is MNHNY, CDR2 SVGAGI, per germline (reference sequence). This CDR3 is CASRRLAGGPYEQFF. In DNA, the CDR3 is TGTGCCAGTCGAAGACTAGCGGGAGGGCCCTATGAGCAGTTCTTC.

In its sample, this clonotype was seen a few times. The CDR3 sequence: CAHRLASGNEQFF. CDR3 sequence (DNA): TGTGCCCACCGACTAGCGTCGGGCAATGAGCAGTTCTTC. V usage is TRBV30 and J usage is TRBJ2-1, with 8 bases lining up with TRBD2. Losses at the gene ends were 8 bases for V and 6 bases for J; bases not matched to a gene: 9. Germline V CDR1 and CDR2: GTSNPN, SVGIG (reference sequence). The CDR3 runs 13 residues.

Ten or more counts support this clonotype. V gene TRBV5-1 combines with J gene TRBJ2-5; weak D call: TRBD2 (6 bases). V shed 3 bases and J shed 3 bases, with 15 bases lying between them. This CDR3 has 15 amino acids. Germline V CDR1 and CDR2: SGHRS, YFSETQ. The CDR3 here is CASSSTGSSEETQYF. CDR3 bases: TGCGCCAGCAGCTCGACCGGGAGCTCAGAAGAGACCCAGTACTTC.

At least ten counts were recorded for this clonotype. The rearrangement links TRBV3-1 to TRBJ2-3; D gene ambiguous. Germline lookup yields CDR1 LGHDT and CDR2 YNNKEL (reference sequence). There are 14 residues in the CDR3. V dropped 4 bases and J dropped 2 bases, with 10 bases sitting between them. CDR3 sequence (DNA): TGTGCCAGCAGCCTACGAACAAACACAGATACGCAGTATTTT. As protein: CASSLRTNTDTQYF.

CDR3 bases: TGTGCCAGCAGCGTAGCGGGGGGGAACCACAATGAGCAGTTCTTC. The encoded protein is CASSVAGGNHNEQFF. This chain joins TRBV9 and TRBJ2-1, with TRBD2 identical over 8 bases. With 0 bases clipped from V and 5 bases from J, the junction kept 4 bases outside the gene matches. Germline values: CDR1 SGDLS, CDR2 YYNGEE. The CDR3 totals 15 residues.

This clonotype was found a few times. The J gene is TRBJ2-1, the V gene TRBV7-8, with 8 bases that match TRBD1. V shed 5 bases, J shed 10 bases, and the junction held 7 bases outside the gene matches. CDR1 and CDR2 (germline): SGHVS, FQNEAQ. The CDR3 is made up of 13 amino acids. The CDR3 DNA follows: TGTGCCAGCAGCCCCGGACAGGGAGGAGAGCAGTTCTTC. Amino acids: CASSPGQGGEQFF.

V and J are TRBV11-2 and TRBJ1-1; D possibly corresponds to TRBD1 (6 bases). The CDR3 is 15 amino acids. The V gene lost 2 bases and the J gene lost 6 bases, with 16 bases spanning the gap. Germline V gene sequence: CDR1 SGHAT, CDR2 FQNNGV. DNA of the CDR3: TGTGCCAGCAGCTTACGGGGGCTCCAGTACGCTGAAGCTTTCTTT. Translating it yields CASSLRGLQYAEAFF.

This chain joins TRBV7-9 and TRBJ2-3; D call uncertain. The germline gives CDR1 SEHNR, CDR2 FQNEAQ (reference sequence). V lost 5 bases and J lost 2, with 14 bases in between. This CDR3 region has 15 residues. CDR3 sequence (DNA): TGTGCCAGCAGCCCACGGAACCGCCCCACAGATACGCAGTATTTT. Protein product: CASSPRNRPTDTQYF.

This rearrangement joins TRBV11-3 to TRBJ2-5; 12 bases fit TRBD2. Looked up from germline, CDR1 is SGHNT and CDR2 is YENEEA. J gave up 1 base and V 1 base, and 1 base lay outside the gene matches. The CDR3 consists of 16 residues. The CDR3, as DNA: TGTGCCAGCAGCTTAGGGACTAGCGGGGCCCAAGAGACCCAGTACTTC. Protein product: CASSLGTSGAQETQYF. The whole variable domain, filled in from reference TRBV11-3 and TRBJ2-5, reads EAGVVQSPRYKIIEKKQPVAFWCNPISGHNTLYWYLQNLGQGPELLIRYENEEAVDDSQLPKDRFSAERLKGVDSTLKIQPAELGDSAVYLCASSLGTSGAQETQYFGPGTRLLVL.

The table lists this clonotype with many counts. The V call is TRBV20-1, the J call TRBJ1-5; D is perhaps TRBD1 (5 bases). V lost 6 bases and J lost 6, with 15 bases in between. CDR1 and CDR2 (germline): DFQATT, SNEGSKA (reference sequence). CDR3 length equals 13 residues. The CDR3 DNA reads TGCAGTGCCTCCGGGGTCCAGGGTCAGCCCCAGCATTTT. Its translation is CSASGVQGQPQHF.